A single sample gave rise to the 6 T cell receptor beta chains below, sequenced in a study of vaccination and CD4 T cells after COVID-19. Sequencing of the DNA from cultured CD4+ T cells was carried out with the Oncomine TCR Beta short-read assay. One entry per CDR3 protein, called by TCRdb with MiXCR from the PCR reads. Counted here are approximately 17,000 distinct CDR3 sequences, around 53% occurring once; the ten biggest clones make up 11%. No antigens are known for them. This sample's treatment: approximately 11-day PBMC culture with coronavirus spike peptide pools or control peptides (ViraFEST assay). Sequencing was done on a sample of CD4+ T cells from blood, cultured in vitro. All receptors derive from a human donor who had recovered from COVID-19.

This clonotype has just a few counts. The rearrangement joins TRBV6-1 to TRBJ2-5, with 11 nucleotides matching TRBD2. CDR3 length: 15 amino acids. Germline CDR1 is MNHNS and CDR2 is SASEGT. Trimming removed 6 bases from V and 1 base from J; junction bases left unmatched: 4. The CDR3 reads CASSTGTSGQETQYF. CDR3 in DNA: TGTGCCAGCAGCACCGGGACTAGCGGCCAAGAGACCCAGTACTTC.

The V and J genes are TRBV30 and TRBJ2-7; TRBD2 is a possible D gene (5 bases). Trimming removed 0 bases at V and 6 bases at J, with 15 bases between. The V gene's germline CDR1 is GTSNPN and CDR2 SVGIG (reference sequence). This CDR3 is built from 14 residues. CDR3 sequence (DNA): TGTGCCTGGAGTGTACTCCTCCCACGGGGCGAGCAGTACTTC. This translates into CAWSVLLPRGEQYF.

The V gene is TRBV19, the J gene TRBJ1-1; 7 bases fit TRBD1. The V gene end was trimmed by 3 bases and the J gene end by 4 bases; junction bases not matched to a gene: 8. The CDR3 has 15 amino acids. Germline values: CDR1 LNHDA, CDR2 SQIVND (reference sequence). CDR3 residues: CASSIPAGGVTEAFF. As DNA, the CDR3 is TGTGCCAGTAGTATCCCGGCAGGGGGGGTCACTGAAGCTTTCTTT.

Concerning this clonotype: A read error may produce the germline difference seen at one junction end. The J gene is TRBJ1-5, the V gene TRBV7-3; D might be TRBD1 (5 bases). Germline CDR1 is SGHTA and CDR2 is FQGTGA. This CDR3 has 17 residues. The CDR3 spells CASSLMISREGNQSQHF. In DNA, the CDR3 is TGTGCCAGCAGCTTAATGATCTCCAGGGAGGGAAATCAGTCCCAGCATTTT.

This clonotype occurred a few times. The chain links TRBV7-8 to TRBJ1-1, with 10 bases aligning to TRBD1. Germline CDR1 and CDR2: SGHVS and FQNEAQ. The CDR3 covers 17 residues. J lost 5 bases, V lost 2 bases, and 11 bases had no gene match. Here the CDR3 DNA reads TGTGCCAGCAGCTTATACCCCGGGACAGGGGTCGGGACTGAAGCTTTCTTT. Protein product: CASSLYPGTGVGTEAFF.

V is TRBV5-4 and J is TRBJ2-7, with TRBD2 identical over 13 bases. The end of the DNA is better explained by TRBJ2-5, so the J call may be wrong. CDR3 length: 19 amino acids. Germline loops: CDR1 SGHNT, CDR2 YYREEE (reference sequence). The CDR3 DNA reads as TGTGCCAGCAGCATCGGACTAGCGGGAGTGAGACCTCAGGTTGGGACCCAGTACTTC. It codes for CASSIGLAGVRPQVGTQYF.